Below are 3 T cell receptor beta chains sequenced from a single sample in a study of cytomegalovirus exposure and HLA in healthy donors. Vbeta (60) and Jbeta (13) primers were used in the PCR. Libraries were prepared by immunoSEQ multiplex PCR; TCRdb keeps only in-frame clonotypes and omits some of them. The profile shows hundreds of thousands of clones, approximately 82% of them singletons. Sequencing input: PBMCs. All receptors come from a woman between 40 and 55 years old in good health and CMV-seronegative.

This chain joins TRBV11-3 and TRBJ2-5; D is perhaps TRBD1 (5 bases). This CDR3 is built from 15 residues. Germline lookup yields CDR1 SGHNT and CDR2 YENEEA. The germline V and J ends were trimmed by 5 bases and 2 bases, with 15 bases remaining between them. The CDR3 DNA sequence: TGTGCCAGCAGCCCTTGGGGCAGGGATCAAGAGACCCAGTACTTC. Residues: CASSPWGRDQETQYF.

The CDR3 DNA reads TGCGCCAGCAGCTTGGGTCCAGGGCGAGTAGGGCAGCCCCAGCATTTT. This sequence encodes CASSLGPGRVGQPQHF. This chain connects TRBV5-1 to TRBJ1-5; TRBD1 might be the D (5 bases). Deletions cut 0 bases from V and 7 bases from J, with 17 bases between. Germline V gene sequence: CDR1 SGHRS, CDR2 YFSETQ. This CDR3 spans 16 amino acids. Using reference TRBV5-1 and TRBJ1-5 for the parts outside the CDR3, the full variable domain is KAGVTQTPRYLIKTRGQQVTLSCSPISGHRSVSWYQQTPGQGLQFLFEYFSETQRNKGNFPGRFSGRQFSNSRSEMNVSTLELGDSALYLCASSLGPGRVGQPQHFGDGTRLSIL.

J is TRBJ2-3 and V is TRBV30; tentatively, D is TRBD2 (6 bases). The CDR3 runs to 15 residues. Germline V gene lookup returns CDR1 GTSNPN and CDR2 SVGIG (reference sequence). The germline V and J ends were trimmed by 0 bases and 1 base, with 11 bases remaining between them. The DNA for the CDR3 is TGTGCCTGGAGTGTGGGGGGTACGGGCACAGATACGCAGTATTTT. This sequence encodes CAWSVGGTGTDTQYF. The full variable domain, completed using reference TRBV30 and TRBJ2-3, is SQTIHQWPATLVQPVGSPLSLECTVEGTSNPNLYWYRQAAGRGLQLLFYSVGIGQISSEVPQNLSASRPQDRQFILSSKKLLLSDSGFYLCAWSVGGTGTDTQYFGPGTRLTVL.